This passage covers 10 T cell receptor beta chains from one sample sequenced in a study of blood T cell repertoires in COVID-19. Clones were sequenced by immunoSEQ multiplex PCR, and TCRdb holds only the in-frame ones, with some missing. The sample holds fewer than 70,000 clones; around four fifths are singletons and the top ten take under 25%. The source material was peripheral blood. These receptors were collected from a man aged 25-40 years with COVID-19, enrolled during active disease.

This clone was seen only a few times. This chain uses TRBV27 with TRBJ1-2; 7 positions agree with TRBD1. This CDR3 spans 13 amino acids. The germline CDR1 and CDR2 sequences are MNHEY and SMNVEV (reference sequence). The J segment lost 4 bases and the V segment lost 2 bases, leaving 1 base of the junction unmatched. The DNA for the CDR3 is TGTGCCAGCAGTTTAGGGACAGCCTATGGCTACACCTTC. Its protein product is CASSLGTAYGYTF.

This clone turned up a few times. V usage is TRBV13 and J usage is TRBJ1-6, with unresolved D. The CDR3 has 13 residues. Germline lookup yields CDR1 PRHDT and CDR2 FYEKMQ (reference sequence). V was clipped by 3 bases and J by 7 bases, with 7 bases between them. The CDR3 spells CASSFGRNSPLHF. The CDR3 nucleotides are TGTGCCAGCAGCTTCGGTCGAAATTCACCCCTCCACTTT.

V usage is TRBV19 and J usage is TRBJ2-7; a possible D gene is TRBD2 (5 bases). Deletions cut 6 bases from V and 1 base from J, with 19 bases between. Germline V CDR1 and CDR2: LNHDA, SQIVND (reference sequence). This CDR3 has 16 residues. CDR3 residues: CASSGERVLGSYEQYF. In nucleotides, the CDR3 is TGTGCCAGTAGCGGAGAGAGGGTGTTGGGTTCCTACGAGCAGTACTTC.

The chain carries TRBV7-2 and TRBJ2-1; TRBD2 is a possible D gene (6 bases). The CDR3 loop spans 13 amino acids. Trimming removed 0 bases from V and 14 bases from J, with 14 bases in between. Germline CDR1 is SGHTA and CDR2 is FQGNSA. The chain's CDR3 is CASSLATRYKEFF. DNA of the CDR3: TGTGCCAGCAGCTTAGCGACTAGATATAAAGAGTTCTTC.

This clone was observed a handful of times. The chain joins TRBV7-3 to TRBJ1-1; TRBD1 aligns across 7 bases. Germline-derived CDR1 and CDR2 are SGHTA and FQGTGA. The CDR3 has 13 amino acids. V shed 6 bases and J 4 bases; nucleotides not matched to a gene: 5. This chain's CDR3 is CASSPDRATEAFF. In nucleotides, the CDR3 is TGTGCCAGCAGTCCTGACAGGGCCACTGAAGCTTTCTTT.

There are a few counts of this clone. This rearrangement joins TRBV5-1 to TRBJ2-7; no firm D call. V was cut by 0 bases and J by 5 bases, with 12 bases left in between. Germline assignment: CDR1 SGHRS and CDR2 YFSETQ. There are 14 residues in the CDR3. Written as DNA, the CDR3 is TGCGCCAGCAGCTTGGAGCTAGTAGGCCACGAGCAGTACTTC. Translating it yields CASSLELVGHEQYF. The entire variable domain, with the rest obtained from reference TRBV5-1 and TRBJ2-7, is as follows: KAGVTQTPRYLIKTRGQQVTLSCSPISGHRSVSWYQQTPGQGLQFLFEYFSETQRNKGNFPGRFSGRQFSNSRSEMNVSTLELGDSALYLCASSLELVGHEQYFGPGTRLTVT.

This chain joins TRBV27 and TRBJ1-2; the D gene is possibly TRBD1 (6 bases). The V gene lost 5 bases and the J gene lost 7 bases, with 14 bases spanning the gap. The CDR3 spans 13 residues. Germline values: CDR1 MNHEY, CDR2 SMNVEV (reference sequence). For the CDR3, the DNA is TGTGCCAGCAGTCTCAGGGGCACGGGTGGCTACACCTTC. It specifies CASSLRGTGGYTF.

CDR3 coding DNA: TGTGCCAGCAGTCAATCCCCCACGGGTAGGAACACTGAAGCTTTCTTT. It is translated as CASSQSPTGRNTEAFF. The rearrangement links TRBV6-2 or TRBV6-3 to TRBJ1-1; no firm D call. The CDR3 has 16 residues. The V gene's germline CDR1 is MNHEY and CDR2 SVGEGT. V dropped 5 bases and J dropped 1 base, with 17 bases sitting between them.

The J gene is TRBJ2-1, the V gene TRBV5-6, with D maybe TRBD1 (6 bases). The CDR3 runs 14 residues. Trimming took 2 bases from V and 3 from J, leaving 9 bases between them. Germline values: CDR1 SGHDT, CDR2 YYEEEE. The CDR3 nucleotides are TGTGCCAGCAGCTTCGGGACACTCTACAATGAGCAGTTCTTC. Protein product: CASSFGTLYNEQFF.

The chain joins TRBV2 to TRBJ2-3, with D possibly matching TRBD2 (6 bases). This CDR3 is built from 15 residues. Trimming stripped 3 bases from V and 2 bases from J, with 12 bases between. Per germline, CDR1 SNHLY and CDR2 FYNNEI. The CDR3 here is CASSDSSGFTDTQYF. CDR3 nucleotides: TGTGCCAGCAGTGATAGTAGCGGATTCACAGATACGCAGTATTTT. Complete variable domain (other parts from reference TRBV2 and TRBJ2-3): EPEVTQTPSHQVTQMGQEVILRCVPISNHLYFYWYRQILGQKVEFLVSFYNNEISEKSEIFDDQFSVERPDGSNFTLKIRSTKLEDSAMYFCASSDSSGFTDTQYFGPGTRLTVL.